The source of this T cell receptor (beta chain) is a study of lymphopenia after photon versus proton radiotherapy. This table comes from immunoSEQ multiplex PCR, and its TCRdb copy is limited to in-frame clones, with some not included. The repertoire holds 37,000 or so clones, with about 86% as singletons. Notes on the study in general: Larger post-nadir TCR diversity loss correlated inversely with survival in deceased patients. Post-nadir diversity loss with photons came from oligoclonal expansion, particularly CD8+ Temra cells. Photon-treated patients lost naive T cells and TCR diversity; proton-treated stayed stable.

Looked up from germline, CDR1 is KGHSH and CDR2 is LQKENI. CDR3 length: 16 residues. V was clipped by 5 bases and J by 5 bases; unmatched bases: 8. Only a few counts were recorded for this clone. What it binds is unknown. The TCR comes from a woman aged 70-85 years with pancreatic cancer. Some clones in this sample may be carry-over from other donors' samples. V is TRBV18 and J is TRBJ1-5, with 11 bases aligning to TRBD1. The source material was peripheral blood, sampled from a patient treated with proton-based radiotherapy. The CDR3, as DNA: TGTGCCAGCTCAGCTCGGGACAGGGGGTCAGATCAGCCCCAGCATTTT. Residues: CASSARDRGSDQPQHF. Together with reference TRBV18 and TRBJ1-5, the CDR3 gives the full variable domain: NAGVMQNPRHLVRRRGQEARLRCSPMKGHSHVYWYRQLPEEGLKFMVYLQKENIIDESGMPKERFSAEFPKEGPSILRIQQVVRGDSAAYFCASSARDRGSDQPQHFGDGTRLSIL.